This T cell receptor beta chain was recovered during a study of T cell responses to AZD1222 COVID-19 vaccine. Study outcomes and limitations: Spike regions recognized by vaccine-associated CD4 TCRs spanned the protein, led by 160-218 and 743-854. Two doses of AZD1222 preceded a rise in Spike-specific TCR breadth and depth.

Second doses were pooled across both intervals (about 4 or about 12 weeks). The assay was immunoSEQ multiplex PCR, and TCRdb's table has in-frame clones only and misses some. The top ten hold around 3.6% of the sample, which has approximately 210,000 clones, about nine tenths seen once. As regards this clone: What it recognizes is unknown.

Germline V CDR1 and CDR2: SGHNT, YYREEE (reference sequence). The CDR3 is made up of 17 amino acids. V dropped 5 bases and J dropped 6; count of bases not matched to a gene: 9. Specimen: peripheral blood, collected 28 days after the second AZD1222 dose. The chain joins TRBV5-4 to TRBJ2-3; 16 bases agree with TRBD2. The receptor's source is an adult who received the AZD1222 COVID-19 vaccine. CDR3 amino acids: CASRYGTSGRGWDTQYF. As DNA, the CDR3 is TGTGCCAGCAGATATGGGACTAGCGGGAGGGGTTGGGATACGCAGTATTTT.